A single sample gave rise to the 29 T cell receptor beta chains below, sequenced in a study of CD8+CD57+ T cells in acquired aplastic anemia. Genomic DNA, serving as template, underwent TCR beta VDJ and CDR3 profiling. One entry per CDR3 protein, called by TCRdb with MiXCR from the reads. In the table there are 200,000 or so distinct CDR3 sequences, 64% of which are singletons. The specimen was sorted CD4+, CD8+, or CD8+CD57+ T cells (not recorded which) from PBMCs. Receptors originate from a human donor with severe aplastic anemia or a healthy control (not recorded which).

This clonotype was seen at least ten times. V is TRBV6-2 or TRBV6-3 and J is TRBJ2-5; 9 nucleotides line up with TRBD1. In germline, CDR1 is MNHEY, CDR2 SVGEGT. The junction had 6 bases not matched to a gene; V was cut back by 5 bases and J by 5 bases. This CDR3 comprises 14 residues. This chain's CDR3 is CASSDDRGWETQYF. CDR3 nucleotide sequence: TGTGCCAGCAGTGATGACAGGGGGTGGGAGACCCAGTACTTC.

The rearrangement joins TRBV20-1 to TRBJ1-4; 8 bases are shared with TRBD1. V was clipped by 2 bases and J by 0 bases; unmatched bases: 5. Germline V CDR1 and CDR2: DFQATT, SNEGSKA (reference sequence). This CDR3 has 16 residues. The chain's CDR3 is CSARIGQGTTNEKLFF. CDR3 DNA: TGCAGTGCTAGAATCGGACAGGGTACAACTAATGAAAAACTGTTTTTT.

The chain has TRBV10-1 and TRBJ2-7, with 10 bases identical to TRBD2. This CDR3 has 14 amino acids. V dropped 5 bases and J dropped 6; count of bases not matched to a gene: 7. CDR1 WNHNN and CDR2 SYGVQD come from the germline V gene (reference sequence). Here the CDR3 DNA reads TGCGCCAGCAGTCATACCGGGACTAGCGCCGAGCAGTACTTC. It codes for CASSHTGTSAEQYF.

This chain uses TRBV19 with TRBJ1-2; D is possibly TRBD1 (5 bases). The CDR3 length is 13 residues. The V end lost 1 base, the J end lost 8 bases, and 11 bases lay between the germline ends. Germline CDR1 reads LNHDA; CDR2 reads SQIVND (reference sequence). The CDR3 DNA reads TGTGCCAGTAGTATAGCCGGGGGTGTAGGCTACACCTTC. Translation gives CASSIAGGVGYTF.

The chain links TRBV4-3 to TRBJ2-3; D remains unclear. CDR1 is LGHNA, CDR2 YSLEER, per germline. This CDR3 has 14 amino acids. Trimming cost V 0 bases and J 2 bases, with 6 bases left between them. CDR3: CASSQDIVTDTQYF. In DNA form, the CDR3 reads TGCGCCAGCAGCCAAGATATAGTCACAGATACGCAGTATTTT.

This clonotype was counted at least ten times. This rearrangement joins TRBV7-9 to TRBJ2-7; TRBD1 is a possible D gene (6 bases). Trimming took off 0 bases at V and 1 base at J, with 7 bases between the two ends. Germline values: CDR1 SEHNR, CDR2 FQNEAQ (reference sequence). The length of the CDR3 is 14 residues. CDR3: CASSLAGQSYEQYF. CDR3 DNA sequence: TGTGCCAGCAGCTTAGCCGGACAGTCCTACGAGCAGTACTTC.

J is TRBJ2-7 and V is TRBV2; either TRBD1 or TRBD2 may supply D (5 bases each). The V gene's germline CDR1 is SNHLY and CDR2 FYNNEI. V lost 6 bases to trimming and J lost 1 base, with 7 bases between them. The CDR3 extends over 12 amino acids. The CDR3 loop reads CASRGPSYEQYF. The CDR3 DNA follows: TGTGCCAGCAGGGGACCTTCCTACGAGCAGTACTTC.

The chain carries TRBV27 and TRBJ1-5, with 7 positions matching TRBD1. CDR1 and CDR2 (germline): MNHEY, SMNVEV (reference sequence). The CDR3 length is 14 residues. Trimming removed 10 bases from V and 4 bases from J; junction bases left unmatched: 10. CDR3 DNA sequence: TGTGCCATCAGGGGGACAGAAGGTAATCAGCCCCAGCATTTT. This encodes CAIRGTEGNQPQHF.

The chain has TRBV7-2 and TRBJ2-5; D may be TRBD1 (6 bases). Germline CDR1 reads SGHTA; CDR2 reads FQGNSA. Trimming removed 5 bases from V and 5 bases from J, with 9 bases in between. The CDR3 is 12 amino acids. The CDR3 nucleotides are TGTGCCAGCAGCAACAGGGAGGAGACCCAGTACTTC. Translating gives CASSNREETQYF.

This chain links TRBV27 with TRBJ2-3, with D maybe TRBD2 (5 bases). Trimming took off 5 bases at V and 0 bases at J, with 15 bases between the two ends. Germline V gene lookup returns CDR1 MNHEY and CDR2 SMNVEV (reference sequence). The CDR3 covers 16 residues. DNA of the CDR3: TGTGCCAGCAGTGACGGACTGGCATTGAGCACAGATACGCAGTATTTT. It codes for CASSDGLALSTDTQYF.

The chain carries TRBV19 and TRBJ2-5; D remains ambiguous. V lost 3 bases and J 5 bases, leaving 7 bases between the germline ends. The CDR3 extends over 12 amino acids. Germline CDR1 reads LNHDA; CDR2 reads SQIVND (reference sequence). CDR3 in amino acids: CASSIRRETQYF. As DNA, the CDR3 is TGTGCCAGTAGTATTCGGCGGGAGACCCAGTACTTC.

This chain links TRBV24-1 with TRBJ2-2, with TRBD1 identical over 7 bases. From germline, CDR1 is KGHDR and CDR2 SFDVKD. J lost 0 bases, V lost 9 bases, and 0 bases had no gene match. The CDR3 runs to 13 residues. The CDR3 sequence is CATGTANTGELFF. The CDR3 bases are TGTGCCACCGGGACAGCGAACACCGGGGAGCTGTTTTTT.

There are many counts of this clonotype. This rearrangement joins TRBV9 to TRBJ2-7, with no clear D. V lost 4 bases and J lost 2, with 13 bases in between. This CDR3 has 14 amino acids. Germline CDR1 SGDLS, CDR2 YYNGEE. CDR3 sequence (DNA): TGTGCCAGCAGCTATAGCCAGGTAGCCTACGAGCAGTACTTC. Translation: CASSYSQVAYEQYF. Filled out from reference TRBV9 and TRBJ2-7, the complete variable domain reads DSGVTQTPKHLITATGQRVTLRCSPRSGDLSVYWYQQSLDQGLQFLIQYYNGEERAKGNILERFSAQQFPDLHSELNLSSLELGDSALYFCASSYSQVAYEQYFGPGTRLTVT.

V gene TRBV6-1 combines with J gene TRBJ2-3; 13 bases map to TRBD2. Germline-derived CDR1 and CDR2 are MNHNS and SASEGT. J was trimmed by 2 bases and V by 5 bases; bases with no gene match: 7. CDR3 length: 17 residues. CDR3: CASSLTSGGTHTDTQYF. The CDR3 coding sequence is TGTGCCAGCAGTTTGACTAGCGGGGGGACCCACACAGATACGCAGTATTTT.

This chain joins TRBV20-1 and TRBJ1-1, with D hard to call. This CDR3 has 14 amino acids. V lost 5 bases and J 0 bases, leaving 13 bases between the germline ends. Germline CDR1 and CDR2: DFQATT and SNEGSKA (reference sequence). CDR3 DNA sequence: TGCAGTGCTTCTCGTCGCGGGATGAACACTGAAGCTTTCTTT. As protein: CSASRRGMNTEAFF.

This clonotype was seen ten or more times. The J gene is TRBJ2-7, the V gene TRBV7-9; D call uncertain. In germline, CDR1 is SEHNR, CDR2 FQNEAQ (reference sequence). V lost 5 bases and J 2 bases, leaving 13 bases between the germline ends. This CDR3 region has 14 residues. The CDR3 loop is CASSPRTAPYEQYF. DNA for the CDR3: TGTGCCAGCAGCCCCCGAACGGCCCCCTACGAGCAGTACTTC.

This sequence joins TRBV25-1 and TRBJ2-7; 9 nucleotides line up with TRBD2. There are 16 residues in the CDR3. Trimming removed 7 bases from V and 9 bases from J; junction bases left unmatched: 19. From germline, CDR1 is MGHDK and CDR2 SYGVNS. Here the CDR3 DNA reads TGTGCCAGCACCGAGCGGCTAGCGGGGAGAGGAAAGGCGCAGTACTTC. Its translation: CASTERLAGRGKAQYF.

The chain has TRBV25-1 and TRBJ2-3; the D call may be TRBD1 or TRBD2 (5 bases each). The CDR3 has 15 residues. Trimming took off 3 bases at V and 8 bases at J, with 18 bases between the two ends. In germline, CDR1 is MGHDK, CDR2 SYGVNS. The CDR3, as DNA: TGTGCCAGCAGTGATCGTTACCGGGACCAGGGTACGCAGTATTTT. Translating it yields CASSDRYRDQGTQYF.

The sample holds a few counts of this clonotype. J is TRBJ2-1 and V is TRBV29-1; maybe TRBD2 (6 bases). With 4 bases removed from V and 2 bases from J, the gap between germline ends came to 12 bases. CDR1 and CDR2 (germline): SQVTM, ANQGSEA. The CDR3 contains 14 residues. The CDR3 loop reads CSVGLAQTYNEQFF. As DNA, the CDR3 is TGCAGCGTTGGGCTAGCGCAAACCTACAATGAGCAGTTCTTC.

CDR3 sequence (DNA): TGTGCCAGCAGTCGGACTAGCGGGGGCACCTACAATGAGCAGTTCTTC. Translating it yields CASSRTSGGTYNEQFF. This chain links TRBV7-8 with TRBJ2-1, with TRBD2 matching 13 bases. Germline V gene lookup returns CDR1 SGHVS and CDR2 FQNEAQ. Trimming removed 6 bases from V and 2 bases from J; junction bases left unmatched: 4. The CDR3 has 16 residues.

The chain's CDR3 is CASSAGGTGGPNEQFF. The CDR3 DNA reads TGTGCCAGTAGTGCAGGGGGGACAGGGGGTCCCAATGAGCAGTTCTTC. The rearrangement links TRBV19 to TRBJ2-1; 11 bases map to TRBD1. After removal of 5 bases from V and 6 bases from J, the junction contained 9 bases not matched to a gene. In germline, CDR1 is LNHDA, CDR2 SQIVND (reference sequence). CDR3 length equals 16 residues.

V usage is TRBV12-5 and J usage is TRBJ1-4, with TRBD1 matching over 7 bases. In germline, CDR1 is LGHNT, CDR2 FRNRAP. The CDR3 runs to 15 residues. J was trimmed by 7 bases and V by 1 base; bases with no gene match: 6. The CDR3 is CASGLEQGGTEKLFF. The CDR3, as DNA: TGTGCTAGTGGTTTGGAGCAGGGGGGGACTGAAAAACTGTTTTTT.

The rearrangement joins TRBV29-1 to TRBJ1-1; D not resolved. Trimming stripped 4 bases from V and 4 bases from J, with 7 bases between. This CDR3 has 11 amino acids. Looked up from germline, CDR1 is SQVTM and CDR2 is ANQGSEA. CDR3 nucleotides: TGCAGCGTTGTGGTGGGCACTGAAGCTTTCTTT. It codes for CSVVVGTEAFF.

This rearrangement joins TRBV20-1 to TRBJ2-3, with D tentatively TRBD1 (6 bases). In germline, CDR1 is DFQATT, CDR2 SNEGSKA (reference sequence). CDR3 size: 14 residues. Trimming pared 0 bases from V and 4 bases from J, leaving 11 bases between. CDR3 nucleotide sequence: TGCAGTGCTAGAGATATGAGGGGGTCAGATACGCAGTATTTT. It specifies CSARDMRGSDTQYF.

This clonotype was seen more than once but under ten times. The chain is built from TRBV29-1 and TRBJ1-5; 10 bases line up with TRBD1. V was clipped by 6 bases and J by 4 bases; unmatched bases: 3. Germline CDR1 is SQVTM and CDR2 is ANQGSEA. The CDR3 spans 13 residues. CDR3 region: CSVGGQGNQPQHF. CDR3 nucleotides: TGCAGCGTGGGGGGACAGGGGAATCAGCCCCAGCATTTT.

The chain joins TRBV12-3 or TRBV12-4 to TRBJ2-1; 7 positions agree with TRBD2. Losses at the gene ends were 7 bases for V and 6 bases for J; bases not matched to a gene: 6. CDR3 length: 13 amino acids. CDR3 in amino acids: CASTMGGFNEQFF. Written as DNA, the CDR3 is TGTGCCAGCACAATGGGGGGGTTCAATGAGCAGTTCTTC.

The genes are TRBV7-9 and TRBJ2-7, with 8 bases matching TRBD1. The trim removed 4 bases at V and 3 bases at J, leaving 8 bases unmatched. This CDR3 contains 15 residues. Per germline, CDR1 SEHNR and CDR2 FQNEAQ (reference sequence). The CDR3 is CASSYQPGTGYEQYF. In DNA, the CDR3 is TGTGCCAGCAGCTACCAACCCGGGACAGGCTACGAGCAGTACTTC.

The chain joins TRBV20-1 to TRBJ2-7; D gene unclear. The CDR3 consists of 12 residues. The germline CDR1 and CDR2 sequences are DFQATT and SNEGSKA (reference sequence). V lost 3 bases, J lost 2 bases, and 8 bases lay in between. The DNA for the CDR3 is TGCAGTGCTAGTGGGTATCCCTACGAGCAGTACTTC. It translates to CSASGYPYEQYF.

The genes are TRBV5-4 and TRBJ2-5, with D uncertain. CDR1 is SGHNT and CDR2 is YYREEE in the germline V gene (reference sequence). V lost 5 bases to trimming and J lost 4 bases, with 18 bases between them. The length of the CDR3 is 15 residues. DNA for the CDR3: TGTGCCAGCAGGGCCGCCAGTGGGCTCTTAGAGACCCAGTACTTC. Its protein product is CASRAASGLLETQYF.